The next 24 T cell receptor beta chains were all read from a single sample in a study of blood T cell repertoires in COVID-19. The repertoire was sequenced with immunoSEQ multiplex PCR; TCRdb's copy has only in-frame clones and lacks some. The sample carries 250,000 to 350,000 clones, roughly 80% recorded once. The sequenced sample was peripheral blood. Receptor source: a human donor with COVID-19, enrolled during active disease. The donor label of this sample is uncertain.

The CDR3 sequence is CASSLESGSEAFF. In DNA, the CDR3 is TGTGCCAGCAGCTTAGAGTCAGGGTCCGAAGCTTTCTTT. The genes are TRBV5-6 and TRBJ1-1, with a tentative D call TRBD1 (5 bases). Trimming shortened V by 2 bases and J by 8 bases, and 13 bases separated the two germline ends. This CDR3 has 13 amino acids. Germline-derived CDR1 and CDR2 are SGHDT and YYEEEE.

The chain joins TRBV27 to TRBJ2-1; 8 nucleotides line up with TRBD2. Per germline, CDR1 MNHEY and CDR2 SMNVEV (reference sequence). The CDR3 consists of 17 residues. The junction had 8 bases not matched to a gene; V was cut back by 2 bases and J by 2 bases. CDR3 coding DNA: TGTGCCAGCAGTTTAAAAGGCCCGGGACTAGCCTACAATGAGCAGTTCTTC. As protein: CASSLKGPGLAYNEQFF.

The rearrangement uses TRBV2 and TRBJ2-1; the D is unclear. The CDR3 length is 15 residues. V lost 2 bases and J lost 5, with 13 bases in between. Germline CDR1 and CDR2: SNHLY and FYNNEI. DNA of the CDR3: TGTGCCAGCAGTGAACGTTGGCAGGTCAACAATGAGCAGTTCTTC. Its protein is CASSERWQVNNEQFF.

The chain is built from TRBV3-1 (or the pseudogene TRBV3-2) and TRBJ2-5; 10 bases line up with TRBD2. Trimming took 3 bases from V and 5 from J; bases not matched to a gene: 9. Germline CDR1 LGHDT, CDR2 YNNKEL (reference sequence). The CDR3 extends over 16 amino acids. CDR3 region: CASSQGEREGLETQYF. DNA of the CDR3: TGTGCCAGCAGCCAGGGGGAGCGGGAGGGCCTTGAGACCCAGTACTTC.

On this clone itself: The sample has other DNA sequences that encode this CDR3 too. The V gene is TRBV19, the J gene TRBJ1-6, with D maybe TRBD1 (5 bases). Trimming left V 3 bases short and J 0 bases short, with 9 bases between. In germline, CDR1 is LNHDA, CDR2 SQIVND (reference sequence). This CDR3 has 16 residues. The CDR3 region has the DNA TGTGCCAGTAGTATTCACAGGAGCTCCTATAATTCACCCCTCCACTTT. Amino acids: CASSIHRSSYNSPLHF. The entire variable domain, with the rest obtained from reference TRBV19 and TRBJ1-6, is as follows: DGGITQSPKYLFRKEGQNVTLSCEQNLNHDAMYWYRQDPGQGLRLIYYSQIVNDFQKGDIAEGYSVSREKKESFPLTVTSAQKNPTAFYLCASSIHRSSYNSPLHFGNGTRLTVT.

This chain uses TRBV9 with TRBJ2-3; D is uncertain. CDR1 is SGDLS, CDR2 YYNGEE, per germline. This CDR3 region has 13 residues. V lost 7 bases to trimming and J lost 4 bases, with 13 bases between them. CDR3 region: CASGSILSDTQYF. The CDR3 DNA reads TGTGCCAGCGGCAGCATACTATCAGATACGCAGTATTTT.

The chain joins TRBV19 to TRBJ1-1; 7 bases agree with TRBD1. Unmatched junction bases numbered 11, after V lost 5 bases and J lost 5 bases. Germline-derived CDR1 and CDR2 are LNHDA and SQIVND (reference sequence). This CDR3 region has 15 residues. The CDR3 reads CASSSRQGSRTEAFF. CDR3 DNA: TGTGCCAGTAGTTCTCGACAGGGATCGCGGACTGAAGCTTTCTTT.

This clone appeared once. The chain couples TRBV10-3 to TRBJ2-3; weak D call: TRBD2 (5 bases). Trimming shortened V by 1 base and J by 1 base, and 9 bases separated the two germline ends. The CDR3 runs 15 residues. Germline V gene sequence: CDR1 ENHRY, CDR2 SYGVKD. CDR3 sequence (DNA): TGTGCCATCAGTGAGTTAGGGAGCCGCACAGATACGCAGTATTTT. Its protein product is CAISELGSRTDTQYF.

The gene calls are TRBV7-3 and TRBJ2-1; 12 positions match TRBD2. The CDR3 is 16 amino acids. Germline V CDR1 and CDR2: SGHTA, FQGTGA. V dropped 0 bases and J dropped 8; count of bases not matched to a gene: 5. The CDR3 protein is CASSLTLAGGPHEQFF. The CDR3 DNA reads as TGTGCCAGCAGCTTAACGCTAGCGGGAGGGCCTCATGAGCAGTTCTTC.

CDR3 sequence reads: CAWSGGQAVEKLFF. In DNA form, the CDR3 reads TGTGCCTGGAGTGGGGGACAGGCGGTCGAAAAACTGTTTTTT. V and J are TRBV30 and TRBJ1-4; 8 bases fit TRBD1. There are 14 residues in the CDR3. V shed 1 base and J 8 bases; nucleotides not matched to a gene: 6. Germline V lookup: CDR1 GTSNPN, CDR2 SVGIG (reference sequence).

CDR3 nucleotide sequence: TGTGCCAGCAGCTTAGGGGCCGAAGCCACCTACGAGCAGTACTTC. Protein product: CASSLGAEATYEQYF. This chain connects TRBV11-2 to TRBJ2-7; D gene unclear. V was clipped by 1 base and J by 2 bases, with 12 bases between them. Germline V CDR1 and CDR2: SGHAT, FQNNGV. This CDR3 contains 15 residues.

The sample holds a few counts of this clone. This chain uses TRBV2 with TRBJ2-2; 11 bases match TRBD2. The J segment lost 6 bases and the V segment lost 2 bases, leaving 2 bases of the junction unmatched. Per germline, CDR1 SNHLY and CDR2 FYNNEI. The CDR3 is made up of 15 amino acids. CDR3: CASSELAGGAGELFF. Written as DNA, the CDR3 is TGTGCCAGCAGTGAACTAGCGGGAGGAGCCGGGGAGCTGTTTTTT.

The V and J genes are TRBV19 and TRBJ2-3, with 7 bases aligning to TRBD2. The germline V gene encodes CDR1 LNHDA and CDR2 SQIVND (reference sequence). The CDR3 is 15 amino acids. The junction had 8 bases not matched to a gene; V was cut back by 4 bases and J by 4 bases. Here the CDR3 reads CASSRGPGGADTQYF. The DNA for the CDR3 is TGTGCCAGTAGTAGAGGACCTGGGGGGGCAGATACGCAGTATTTT.

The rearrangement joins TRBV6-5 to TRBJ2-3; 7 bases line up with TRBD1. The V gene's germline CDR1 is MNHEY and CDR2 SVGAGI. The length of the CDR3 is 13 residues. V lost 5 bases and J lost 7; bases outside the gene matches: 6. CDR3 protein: CASSRGQRYTQYF. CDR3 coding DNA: TGTGCCAGCAGTCGGGGACAGCGATATACGCAGTATTTT.

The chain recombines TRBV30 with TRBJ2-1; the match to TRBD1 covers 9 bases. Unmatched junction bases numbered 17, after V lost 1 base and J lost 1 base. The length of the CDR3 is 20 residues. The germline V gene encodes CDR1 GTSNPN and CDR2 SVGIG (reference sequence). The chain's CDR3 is CAWSELAGTGYYRSYNEQFF. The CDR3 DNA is TGTGCCTGGAGTGAATTGGCCGGGACAGGGTACTACCGTTCCTACAATGAGCAGTTCTTC.

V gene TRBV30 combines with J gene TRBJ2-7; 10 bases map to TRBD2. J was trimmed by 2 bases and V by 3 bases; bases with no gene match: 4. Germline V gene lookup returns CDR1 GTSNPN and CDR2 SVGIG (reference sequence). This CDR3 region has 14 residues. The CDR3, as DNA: TGTGCCTGGAGAGGCCTAGCGGGAGCCTACGAGCAGTACTTC. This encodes CAWRGLAGAYEQYF. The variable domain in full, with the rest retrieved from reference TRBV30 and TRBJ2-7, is SQTIHQWPATLVQPVGSPLSLECTVEGTSNPNLYWYRQAAGRGLQLLFYSVGIGQISSEVPQNLSASRPQDRQFILSSKKLLLSDSGFYLCAWRGLAGAYEQYFGPGTRLTVT.

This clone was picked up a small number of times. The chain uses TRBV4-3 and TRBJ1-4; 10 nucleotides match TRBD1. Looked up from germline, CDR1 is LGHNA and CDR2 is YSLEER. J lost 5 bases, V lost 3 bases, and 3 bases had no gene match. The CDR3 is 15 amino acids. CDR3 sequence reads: CASSQPGQGNEKLFF. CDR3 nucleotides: TGCGCCAGCAGCCAGCCGGGACAGGGGAATGAAAAACTGTTTTTT.

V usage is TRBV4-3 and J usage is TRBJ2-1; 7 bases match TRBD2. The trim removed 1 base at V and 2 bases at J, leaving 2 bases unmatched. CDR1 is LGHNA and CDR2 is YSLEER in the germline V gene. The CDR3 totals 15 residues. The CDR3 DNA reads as TGCGCCAGCAGCCAAGGACGGGAGGCCTACAATGAGCAGTTCTTC. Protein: CASSQGREAYNEQFF.

The CDR3: CASSIAGKLNGQGKTGELFF. The CDR3 coding sequence is TGTGCCAGTAGTATAGCCGGGAAGCTTAATGGACAGGGAAAAACCGGGGAGCTGTTTTTT. The chain links TRBV19 to TRBJ2-2; 8 bases are a match to TRBD1. Germline assignment: CDR1 LNHDA and CDR2 SQIVND (reference sequence). This CDR3 has 20 amino acids. With V trimmed by 1 base and J by 5 bases, 18 bases remained unmatched. The whole variable domain, filled in from reference TRBV19 and TRBJ2-2, reads DGGITQSPKYLFRKEGQNVTLSCEQNLNHDAMYWYRQDPGQGLRLIYYSQIVNDFQKGDIAEGYSVSREKKESFPLTVTSAQKNPTAFYLCASSIAGKLNGQGKTGELFFGEGSRLTVL.

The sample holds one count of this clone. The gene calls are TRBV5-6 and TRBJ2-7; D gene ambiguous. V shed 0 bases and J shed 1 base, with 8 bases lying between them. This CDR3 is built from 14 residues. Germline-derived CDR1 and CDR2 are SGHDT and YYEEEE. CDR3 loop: CASSLGQLSYEQYF. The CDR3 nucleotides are TGTGCCAGCAGCTTGGGACAATTATCCTACGAGCAGTACTTC. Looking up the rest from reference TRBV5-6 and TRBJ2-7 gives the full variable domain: DAGVTQSPTHLIKTRGQQVTLRCSPKSGHDTVSWYQQALGQGPQFIFQYYEEEERQRGNFPDRFSGHQFPNYSSELNVNALLLGDSALYLCASSLGQLSYEQYFGPGTRLTVT.

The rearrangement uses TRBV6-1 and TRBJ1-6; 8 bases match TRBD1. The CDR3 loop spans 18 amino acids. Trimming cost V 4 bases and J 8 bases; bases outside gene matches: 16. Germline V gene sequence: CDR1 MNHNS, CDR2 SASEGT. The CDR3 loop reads CASSALSLTGAFDSPLHF. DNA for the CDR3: TGTGCCAGCAGTGCCCTAAGTCTGACAGGGGCCTTTGATTCACCCCTCCACTTT.

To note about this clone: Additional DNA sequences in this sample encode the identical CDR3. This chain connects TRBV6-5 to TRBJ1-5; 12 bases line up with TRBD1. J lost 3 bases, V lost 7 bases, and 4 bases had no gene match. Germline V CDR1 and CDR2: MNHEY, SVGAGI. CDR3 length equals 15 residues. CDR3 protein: CASIPGQGANQPQHF. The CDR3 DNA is TGTGCCAGCATCCCGGGACAGGGGGCCAATCAGCCCCAGCATTTT.

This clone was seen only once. CDR3 bases: TGTGCCAGCAGCTTAAGGATAGCCAATGAGCAGTTCTTC. Translating it yields CASSLRIANEQFF. The chain joins TRBV7-9 to TRBJ2-1; no firm D call. CDR3 length: 13 residues. CDR1 is SEHNR, CDR2 FQNEAQ, per germline (reference sequence). Trimming shortened V by 2 bases and J by 6 bases, and 8 bases separated the two germline ends.

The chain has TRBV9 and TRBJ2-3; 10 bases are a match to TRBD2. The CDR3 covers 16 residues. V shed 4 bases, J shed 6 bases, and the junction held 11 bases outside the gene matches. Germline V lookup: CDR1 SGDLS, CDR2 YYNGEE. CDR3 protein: CASSPKSSGGRDTQYF. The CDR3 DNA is TGTGCCAGCAGCCCAAAGTCTAGCGGGGGCCGGGATACGCAGTATTTT.